Listed here is a single TCR beta chain. In the original analysis: ImmunoSEQ output held junction-only sequences without quality scores, so filtering differed. Libraries were prepared by immunoSEQ multiplex PCR; TCRdb keeps only in-frame clonotypes and omits some of them. The DNA gave D and trimming, while V, J and clone size come from that table. The sample holds millions of clones, just over 90% seen once. These data belong to a study of shared clonotypes between healthy human individuals. As for the study in general: Per donor, three plates held CD4 naive cells, three held CD4 memory, two held CD8 naive and one held CD8 memory.

CD4+ cells were split into CD45RA+ naive and CD45RA-negative memory subsets. The V end was cut by 5 bases, the J end by 9 bases, with 15 bases between. The CDR3 extends over 12 amino acids. Germline V gene data show CDR1 as GTSNPN and CDR2 as SVGIG (reference sequence). Sequenced: naive CD4+ T cells from PBMCs. Described subset: CD45RA+ positively selected. V gene TRBV30 combines with J gene TRBJ2-3; perhaps TRBD2 as D (6 bases). The TCR sequence derives from a man between 18 and 29 years old in good health. Some clones in this sample may be carry-over from other donors' samples. CDR3 in amino acids: CAWGPGEGTQYF. The CDR3 DNA reads TGTGCCTGGGGGCCGGGAGAAGGGACGCAGTATTTT.